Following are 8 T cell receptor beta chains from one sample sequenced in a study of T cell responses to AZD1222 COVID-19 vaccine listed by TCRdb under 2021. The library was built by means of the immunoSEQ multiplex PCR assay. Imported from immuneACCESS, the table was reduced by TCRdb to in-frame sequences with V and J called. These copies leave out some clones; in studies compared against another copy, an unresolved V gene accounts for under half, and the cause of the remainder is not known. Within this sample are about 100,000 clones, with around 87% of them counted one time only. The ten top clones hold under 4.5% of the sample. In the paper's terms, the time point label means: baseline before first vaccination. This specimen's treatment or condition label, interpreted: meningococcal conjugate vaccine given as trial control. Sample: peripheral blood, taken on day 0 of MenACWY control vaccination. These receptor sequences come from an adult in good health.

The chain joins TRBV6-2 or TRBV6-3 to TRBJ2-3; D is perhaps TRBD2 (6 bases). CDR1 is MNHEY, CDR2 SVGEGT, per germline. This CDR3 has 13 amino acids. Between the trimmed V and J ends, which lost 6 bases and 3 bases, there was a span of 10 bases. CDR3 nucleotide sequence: TGTGCCAGCAGCTTACTAGCAACAGATACGCAGTATTTT. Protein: CASSLLATDTQYF.

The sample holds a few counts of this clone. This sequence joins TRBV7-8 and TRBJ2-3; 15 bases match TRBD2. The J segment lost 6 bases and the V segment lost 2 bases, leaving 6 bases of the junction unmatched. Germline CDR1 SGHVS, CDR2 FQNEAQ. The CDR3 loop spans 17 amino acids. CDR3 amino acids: CASSLYPGLAGGDTQYF. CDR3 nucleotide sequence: TGTGCCAGCAGCTTATATCCCGGACTAGCGGGGGGGGATACGCAGTATTTT. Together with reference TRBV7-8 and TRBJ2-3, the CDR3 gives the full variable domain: GAGVSQSPRYKVAKRGQDVALRCDPISGHVSLFWYQQALGQGPEFLTYFQNEAQLDKSGLPSDRFFAERPEGSVSTLKIQRTQQEDSAVYLCASSLYPGLAGGDTQYFGPGTRLTVL.

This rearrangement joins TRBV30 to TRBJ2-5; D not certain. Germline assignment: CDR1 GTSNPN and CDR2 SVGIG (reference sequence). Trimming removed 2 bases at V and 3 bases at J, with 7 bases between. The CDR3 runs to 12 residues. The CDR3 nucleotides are TGTGCCTGGAGTCCGTTTAAAGAGACCCAGTACTTC. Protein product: CAWSPFKETQYF.

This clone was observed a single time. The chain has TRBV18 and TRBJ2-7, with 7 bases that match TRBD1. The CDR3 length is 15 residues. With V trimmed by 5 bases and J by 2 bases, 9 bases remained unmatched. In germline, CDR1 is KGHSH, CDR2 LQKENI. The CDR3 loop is CASSSTGVGPYEQYF. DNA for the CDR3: TGTGCCAGCTCATCCACAGGGGTTGGACCCTACGAGCAGTACTTC.

The CDR3 DNA reads TGCAGCGTTGCAGTTCTAGGGAGTCGCAATGAGCAGTTCTTC. It specifies CSVAVLGSRNEQFF. J is TRBJ2-1 and V is TRBV29-1; the D gene is possibly TRBD2 (5 bases). This CDR3 is built from 14 residues. The germline CDR1 and CDR2 sequences are SQVTM and ANQGSEA. V lost 4 bases to trimming and J lost 6 bases, with 16 bases between them.

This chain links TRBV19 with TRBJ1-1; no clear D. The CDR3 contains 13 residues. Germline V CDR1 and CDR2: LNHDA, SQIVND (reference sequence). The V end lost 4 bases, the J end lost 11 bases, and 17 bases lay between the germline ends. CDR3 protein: CASSSLTPRYAFF. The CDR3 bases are TGTGCCAGTAGTAGCCTAACCCCCCGGTACGCTTTCTTT.

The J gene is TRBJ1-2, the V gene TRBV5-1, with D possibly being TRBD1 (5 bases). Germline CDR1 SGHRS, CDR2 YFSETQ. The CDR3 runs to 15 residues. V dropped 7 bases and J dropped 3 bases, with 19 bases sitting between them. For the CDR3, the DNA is TGCGCCAGCTCCCTGGGTAGGGGACGCTACTATGGCTACACCTTC. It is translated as CASSLGRGRYYGYTF.

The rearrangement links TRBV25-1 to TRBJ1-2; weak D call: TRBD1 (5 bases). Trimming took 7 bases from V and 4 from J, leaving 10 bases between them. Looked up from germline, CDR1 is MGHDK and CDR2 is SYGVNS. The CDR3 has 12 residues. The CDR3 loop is CASTGTGYGYTF. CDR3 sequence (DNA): TGTGCCAGCACAGGAACAGGCTATGGCTACACCTTC.